The clone carrying this TCR beta chain was seen a few times. Its antigen is undetermined. The source of the sample is a study of CD8 T cells in ankylosing spondylitis. Overall study results and limits: A TCR beta motif of fewer than 10 highly homologous variants seemed to mark ankylosing spondylitis blood. Disease-linked clones reportedly showed significant enrichment in matched ankylosing spondylitis synovial fluid.

For TCR beta, libraries came from quantitative 5'-RACE with molecular barcodes. Using its own MiXCR run on the 5' RACE reads, TCRdb lists one record per CDR3 protein. Among under 250,000 distinct CDR3 sequences listed, 30% to 40% were seen once. This CDR3 has 13 residues. The germline V gene has CDR1 DFQATT and CDR2 SNEGSKA (reference sequence). V shed 3 bases, J shed 3 bases, and the junction held 3 bases outside the gene matches. The rearrangement uses TRBV20-1 and TRBJ2-7; the match to TRBD1 covers 9 bases. The TCR comes from a male donor with ankylosing spondylitis or in good health (not recorded which). Sequencing was performed on blood, either unsorted or a sorted T cell fraction (not recorded which). CDR3 in amino acids: CSARGGQGYEQYF. In DNA form, the CDR3 reads TGCAGTGCTAGGGGGGGACAGGGCTACGAGCAGTACTTC.